The clone carrying this T cell receptor (beta chain) was picked up many times. TCR beta CDR3 regions were amplified from RNA transcripts. Using the HTBI primer set, a first-round RT-PCR was run on the TCR CDR3. TCRdb reprocessed the multiplex PCR reads with MiXCR, giving one entry per CDR3 protein. The profile shows 650,000 to 850,000 distinct CDR3 sequences, around a sixth of them singletons. The sample originates from a study of T cells in Graves' hyperthyroidism and ophthalmopathy. Every diagnosis used clinical symptoms, serum thyroxine and TRAb, thyroid ultrasound and orbital computed tomography. Trimming pared 1 base from V and 2 bases from J, leaving 7 bases between. CDR3 length: 14 amino acids.

Sequenced material: blood. The chain has TRBV12-3 or TRBV12-4 and TRBJ2-3; D not resolved. The source of this sequence is a woman between 50 and 59 years old with Graves' hyperthyroidism that later progressed to Graves' ophthalmopathy. The CDR3 DNA is TGTGCCAGCAGTTTAGGGGATCCCACAGATACGCAGTATTTT. Protein: CASSLGDPTDTQYF.